What follows is one T cell receptor (beta chain) and its context. The antigen it recognizes is unknown. Qualities for individual bases were not recorded, and no much larger clone is one base off. The data belong to a study of cytomegalovirus exposure and HLA in healthy donors (dated by TCRdb to between 2016 and 2019). Describing the broader study: An earlier analysis of about 560 of the donors reported 276 Gb of sequence data and 100 million to 120 million unique TCR beta sequences obtained from 150 million to 200 million T cells. An early release that covered about 640 HLA-typed donors contained approximately 300 gigabases of sequencing data and around 80 million unique TCR sequences. Of the roughly 390 genotyped donors, 80% to 90% were placed in the genetic ancestry cluster associated with self-reported Caucasian donors. The study aimed to test whether signatures of past pathogen exposure could be identified by cataloging public T cell receptors. Using immunosequencing, the study profiled T cell repertoires from 640 or so subjects and related those repertoires to cytomegalovirus serostatus. A separate validation cohort of approximately 130 different subjects was used in addition to the approximately 700-subject first cohort. To predict cytomegalovirus infection status, the study brought together high-throughput TCR immunosequencing, statistical association of individual TCRs with disease status, and machine learning. In a later analysis, previously published TCR beta repertoires from more than 500 donors were re-analyzed and high-resolution HLA genotyping was added so that TCR occurrence patterns could be studied. In the later analysis, no new phenotypic data were used to find candidate immune exposures; instead, reliance was placed on TCR beta sequences and their occurrence across donors. In an earlier analysis of 500 to 650 of the donors, high-throughput TCR beta sequencing was used to judge whether each TCR beta V gene segment behaved as functional or pseudogenic. Donor age, sex, ethnicity and CMV serostatus were compiled alongside the repertoire data. In a later genetic analysis, genome-wide SNP genotypes for about three fifths of the roughly 670 donors were used, and that subset was treated as a discovery cohort. All discovery cohort repertoires had been generated using a single sequencing platform. HLA typing covered class I and class II loci at four-digit resolution. Typing coverage varied by locus: roughly 620-630 donors for A, B, C, DRB1 and DQB1; roughly 510 for DQA1; 606 for DPA1; roughly 470 for DPB1. Five DR-DQ haplotypes were treated as single units for association and clustering because of strong linkage in the cohort. Among about 400 genotyped donors of the cohort, an average of around 240,000 unique TCR beta nucleotide sequences was sequenced per donor, of which approximately 19% were non-productive.

To prepare the library, the immunoSEQ multiplex PCR assay was applied. For the multiplex PCR, a mixture combining 60 forward primers for TCR Vbeta segments and 13 reverse primers for TCR Jbeta segments was used. The CDR3 region of rearranged TCR beta genes was amplified from genomic DNA with a multiplex PCR assay. The Illumina HiSeq System was used to sequence the amplified TCR beta libraries as 87-base-pair reads. Per the source publication's procedure: A later analysis tallied tens of millions of unique TCR beta chains across the roughly 610 repertoires, and around 9.9 million of those chains were shared by two or more donors. Raw reads were error-corrected and collapsed into unique sequences by a nearest-neighbor algorithm in which closely related sequences were merged to remove PCR and sequencing errors. To assign V, D and J gene segments, CDR3 sequences were aligned to IMGT reference sequences. For a sequence to be retained, at least a six-nucleotide match to both a V gene segment and a J gene segment was required. Rearrangements were called productive when the CDR3 lacked stop codons and stayed in frame with V and J; all others were non-productive. Following IMGT convention, CDR3 was defined as the stretch from the second conserved V-encoded cysteine up to the conserved J-encoded phenylalanine. The earlier analysis of 500 to 750 of the donors excluded any sequence lacking an unambiguous match to a single V gene segment. In an earlier analysis of approximately 610 of the donors, V segments were called functional above 56.7% productive rearrangements and were called segregating when the between-donor standard deviation exceeded 5%. A statistical classification framework was developed to diagnose cytomegalovirus status using the catalog of TCR beta chain sequences. V and J gene assignment, in a later analysis, came from comparing TCR nucleotide sequences with IMGT/GENE-DB human TR gene sequences. The TCRdist pipeline was used in a later analysis to assign CDR3 sequences and most-parsimonious VDJ recombination scenarios. In a later analysis, each TCR beta chain was defined by its CDR3 amino acid sequence together with its V-gene family, and reads without a unique V-gene family were excluded. To address suspected cross-contamination and a sequencing artifact, a later analysis removed a few hundred highly shared, low-generation-probability nucleotide sequences. A later analysis calculated a clonal expansion index for each public chain from normalized within-repertoire ranks of inferred template counts. In a later analysis, generation probabilities were computed with a VDJ recombination model fitted to out-of-frame rearrangements, and the resulting probabilities were checked against IGoR. A later analysis scored TCR-TCR, TCR-HLA and TCR-CMV co-occurrence with hypergeometric tests, applying a repertoire-size bias correction to TCR pairs. To estimate false discovery rates, a later analysis permuted the HLA or CMV assignments 20 times. In a later analysis, co-occurring TCRs were grouped using DBSCAN, and TCRdist sequence similarity was added for clustering within HLA-allele-positive subsets. Repertoires with fewer than 30,000 or more than 120,000 public chains, plus five repertoires with anomalous nucleotide sharing, were excluded from co-occurrence clustering. TCRdb carries this immuneACCESS record with in-frame sequences only. Its versions omit some clonotypes, under half of them owing to an unresolved V gene in the studies checked, with the rest unexplained. That table gives V, J and clone size, and the DNA gave D and trimming. For this sample the table gives 150,000 to 170,000 clones, of which 80% were detected only once. The top ten clonotypes cover around 6% of the sample.

Trimming accounts for 2 bases at V and 3 bases at J, while the number of junction bases matched to no gene is 6. CDR1 and CDR2 are drawn from the germline V gene: MDHEN, SYDVKM. The CDR3 spans 15 residues, from the cysteine through the phenylalanine. Only the CDR3 DNA is retained, 45 bases long and in frame from the first base. Overall study outcomes, separate from this receptor: The sequencing pipeline was judged likely to have produced a cluster of highly shared sequence variants as a technical artifact. Linkage disequilibrium might explain the correlated functional status among segregating V segments, but an unknown experimental factor could not be excluded. The classifier was reported to diagnose cytomegalovirus status with high specificity and sensitivity in both the original and validation cohorts. A further reported finding was that TCR beta sequences accurately predicted the HLA-A and HLA-B alleles for most subjects in the first cohort. In a later analysis, the rate of TCR association differed among HLA loci, with DRB1 alleles having the most associated TCRs and HLA-C alleles having the fewest. A later analysis associated 16,951 TCR beta sequences with specific HLA alleles at a false discovery rate of 0.05. Because HLA typing was missing for some donors at each locus, association tests included only the typed subset. According to a later analysis, most CMV-associated TCR beta chains appeared to be HLA-restricted, and the HLA associations seemed to be driven largely by CMV exposure. Compared with equally common non-associated chains, HLA-associated TCR beta chains in a later analysis were more clonally expanded and had lower generation probabilities. In an earlier analysis of fewer than 750 of the donors, most TCR beta V segments were observed in productive rearrangements about 90% or about 30% of the time, broadly matching IMGT annotations. This cohort had only TCR beta chains sequenced, and the lack of alpha or paired-chain data limited which features could be detected. According to a later genetic analysis, donors in an Asian-associated ancestry cluster had fewer N-insertions in productive TCRs than the approximately 700-donor mean. Across donors, most TCR sequences were observed very rarely, whereas some public TCRs were present in many individuals. The study gave a list of 150 to 200 TCR beta chains associated with cytomegalovirus. The authors suggested that the approach could potentially be extended to other disease states and immunological phenotypes. Immune exposure information for the cohort was limited to CMV serostatus. The earlier analysis of almost 600 of the donors excluded roughly 16 rarely observed V segments, including chromosome 9 orphons, because counts were too low. Some IMGT-functional V segments, including TRBV6-2 and TRBV6-3, could not be distinguished by the 87-base-pair reads and were therefore excluded. In a later analysis, several top co-occurrence clusters were reported to appear linked to parvovirus B19, influenza, CMV and Epstein-Barr virus. In vitro tests confirmed that a few of the cytomegalovirus-associated TCR beta chains recognize cytomegalovirus antigens. The presence/absence analyses assumed that sequencing depth was roughly uniform across donors, and that assumption may not be true. When HLA alleles, especially DR and DQ, strongly co-occurred, attributing TCR associations to individual alleles was difficult. V-gene and J-gene trimming of TCR beta chains was associated with a missense DCLRE1C variant in a later genetic analysis, and the association was replicated in an independent cohort.

The cohort consisted of approximately 690 healthy bone marrow donors. At the time of sampling, all cohort members were nominally healthy, though unrecorded immune exposures were likely present. The donor tested CMV seropositive and was one of the 289 seropositive cohort members. A peripheral blood sample was collected from each donor, and TCR beta sequencing was performed on peripheral blood mononuclear cells. The Qiagen DNeasy Blood Extraction Kit was used to extract genomic DNA from the blood cell samples. The rearranged chain carries TRBV28 and TRBJ2-5; 7 nucleotides in the junction match TRBD2. The sequence was obtained from a woman in her forties in good health and CMV-seropositive. The sequenced sample was PBMCs. The sequence in DNA is TGTGCCAGCAGTTTAAGGTTGCTAGCGGAAGAGACCCAGTACTTC. This codes for CASSLRLLAEETQYF. Outside the CDR3, residues come from the reference TRBV28 and TRBJ2-5 proteins, so the full variable domain is: DVKVTQSSRYLVKRTGEKVFLECVQDMDHENMFWYRQDPGLGLRLIYFSYDVKMKEKGDIPEGYSVSREKKERFSLILESASTNQTSMYLCASSLRLLAEETQYFGPGTRLLVL.